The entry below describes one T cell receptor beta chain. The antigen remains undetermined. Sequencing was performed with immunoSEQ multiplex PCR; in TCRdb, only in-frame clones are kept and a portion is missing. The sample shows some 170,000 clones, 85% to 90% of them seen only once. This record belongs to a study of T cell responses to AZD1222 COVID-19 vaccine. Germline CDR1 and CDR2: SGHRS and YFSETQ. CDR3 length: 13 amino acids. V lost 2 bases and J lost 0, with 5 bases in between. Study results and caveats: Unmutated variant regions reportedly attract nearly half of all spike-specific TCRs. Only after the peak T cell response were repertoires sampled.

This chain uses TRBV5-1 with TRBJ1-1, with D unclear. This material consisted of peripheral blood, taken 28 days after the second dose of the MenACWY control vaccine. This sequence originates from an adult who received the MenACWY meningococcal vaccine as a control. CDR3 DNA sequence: TGCGCCAGCAGCTTTGTTATGAACACTGAAGCTTTCTTT. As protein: CASSFVMNTEAFF. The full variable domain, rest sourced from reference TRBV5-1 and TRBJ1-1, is KAGVTQTPRYLIKTRGQQVTLSCSPISGHRSVSWYQQTPGQGLQFLFEYFSETQRNKGNFPGRFSGRQFSNSRSEMNVSTLELGDSALYLCASSFVMNTEAFFGQGTRLTVV.